The entry below describes one T cell receptor (beta chain). This entry belongs to a study of immune evolution from preneoplasia to lung adenocarcinoma. Measured with immunoSEQ multiplex PCR; TCRdb has only the in-frame clones, and not every one. Here the sample spans 14,000 to 15,000 clones, 81% being singletons. CDR1 is GTSNPN, CDR2 SVGIG, per germline (reference sequence). Trimming stripped 0 bases from V and 8 bases from J, with 16 bases between. The CDR3 totals 14 residues. The chain links TRBV30 to TRBJ1-2, with D maybe TRBD1 (6 bases). Material: FFPE minimally invasive lung adenocarcinoma tissue. This receptor was taken from a person aged 55-80 years with lung adenocarcinoma. CDR3 loop: CAWSVKVSGVGYTF. The CDR3 coding sequence is TGTGCCTGGAGTGTCAAGGTATCAGGGGTAGGCTACACCTTC.